Given below is one T cell receptor beta chain in context. The sample belongs to a study of blood T cell repertoires in COVID-19. Measured with immunoSEQ multiplex PCR; TCRdb has only the in-frame clones, and not every one. The data show approximately 210,000 clones, approximately 85% seen once. The CDR3 is 16 residues long. The V gene's germline CDR1 is MNHEY and CDR2 SVGAGI. V shed 0 bases, J shed 7 bases, and the junction held 7 bases outside the gene matches. The chain links TRBV6-5 to TRBJ2-2; 8 nucleotides line up with TRBD1. The receptor was derived from a woman aged 45-59 years with active or convalescent COVID-19. Sequenced input: peripheral blood. The CDR3 bases are TGTGCCAGCAGTTACTCTCAGGGGGCGCGCGGCGGGGAGCTGTTTTTT. Translating it yields CASSYSQGARGGELFF.